The 30 T cell receptor beta chains in this list originate from one sample, sequenced in a study of cytomegalovirus exposure and HLA in healthy donors. The study ran its PCR with 60 Vbeta and 13 Jbeta primers. Only in-frame clones appear in the TCRdb table, and some are missing; sequencing was by immunoSEQ multiplex PCR. Reported are about 150,000 clones; the ten largest clones contain around 1.7%. Sequencing was performed on PBMCs. These receptor sequences come from a woman in her forties or fifties in good health and CMV-seronegative.

The rearrangement links TRBV7-3 to TRBJ2-3; 9 positions match TRBD2. The length of the CDR3 is 15 residues. J was trimmed by 4 bases and V by 3 bases; bases with no gene match: 5. Germline assignment: CDR1 SGHTA and CDR2 FQGTGA. The CDR3 nucleotides read TGTGCCAGCAGCTTTGGCGGGGGGGCTGCAGATACGCAGTATTTT. Translated: CASSFGGGAADTQYF.

V usage is TRBV6-6 and J usage is TRBJ1-4; maybe TRBD1 (6 bases). Per the germline V gene, CDR1 is MNHNY and CDR2 is SVGAGI (reference sequence). V lost 6 bases and J lost 4, with 9 bases in between. This CDR3 contains 13 residues. The CDR3 sequence: CASSQQGNEKLFF. Here the CDR3 DNA reads TGTGCCAGCAGCCAACAGGGTAATGAAAAACTGTTTTTT.

The gene calls are TRBV5-1 and TRBJ1-2, with D perhaps matching TRBD1 (6 bases). Trimming removed 1 base from V and 3 bases from J, with 13 bases in between. The CDR3 extends over 15 amino acids. Germline values: CDR1 SGHRS, CDR2 YFSETQ. CDR3 DNA: TGCGCCAGCAGCTTGCAGGGGCAGCCCGACTATGGCTACACCTTC. It specifies CASSLQGQPDYGYTF.

The chain couples TRBV28 to TRBJ2-5, with D perhaps matching TRBD1 (6 bases). V lost 6 bases and J lost 2, with 10 bases in between. CDR3 length: 13 amino acids. Germline CDR1 is MDHEN and CDR2 is SYDVKM. The CDR3 coding sequence is TGTGCCAGCAGGAAACAGGGTCAAGAGACCCAGTACTTC. It is translated as CASRKQGQETQYF.

The rearrangement links TRBV30 to TRBJ1-5; D is perhaps TRBD1 (5 bases). V lost 0 bases and J lost 7, with 13 bases in between. The CDR3 spans 14 residues. Germline CDR1 and CDR2: GTSNPN and SVGIG (reference sequence). CDR3 sequence reads: CAWSVGGGRQPQHF. In DNA, the CDR3 is TGTGCCTGGAGTGTAGGCGGGGGAAGGCAGCCCCAGCATTTT.

V is TRBV18 and J is TRBJ1-4; a possible D gene is TRBD1 (6 bases). The V and J ends lost 3 bases and 0 bases respectively, with 14 bases between them. The germline gives CDR1 KGHSH, CDR2 LQKENI. The CDR3 is 17 amino acids. Here the CDR3 reads CASSPTGQPSTNEKLFF. The DNA for the CDR3 is TGTGCCAGCTCACCTACAGGACAGCCGTCAACTAATGAAAAACTGTTTTTT.

The rearrangement uses TRBV28 and TRBJ1-2, with D unresolved. Trimming shortened V by 10 bases and J by 4 bases, and 19 bases separated the two germline ends. The CDR3 consists of 14 residues. From germline, CDR1 is MDHEN and CDR2 SYDVKM. The CDR3 sequence: CATALPLTFYGYTF. For the CDR3, the DNA is TGTGCCACCGCCCTGCCCCTTACATTCTATGGCTACACCTTC.

The V call is TRBV6-5, the J call TRBJ2-1; 7 nucleotides match TRBD2. The germline V gene has CDR1 MNHEY and CDR2 SVGAGI. V lost 0 bases to trimming and J lost 4 bases; unmatched junction nucleotides: 6. The CDR3 runs 16 residues. The CDR3 coding sequence is TGTGCCAGCAGTTACTCGAACGTGGGAGGGTACAATGAGCAGTTCTTC. It codes for CASSYSNVGGYNEQFF.

The chain joins TRBV6-5 to TRBJ2-5; a weak D match, TRBD2 (6 bases). The CDR3 has 16 amino acids. V lost 2 bases and J lost 5, with 18 bases in between. Germline V lookup: CDR1 MNHEY, CDR2 SVGAGI. In DNA form, the CDR3 reads TGTGCCAGCAGTTACGCTCCGGGACTGGGTGGGGAGACCCAGTACTTC. Its protein is CASSYAPGLGGETQYF.

The chain links TRBV10-3 to TRBJ1-1, with TRBD1 identical over 7 bases. Germline V CDR1 and CDR2: ENHRY, SYGVKD. The CDR3 contains 13 residues. V was clipped by 6 bases and J by 2 bases; unmatched bases: 3. The CDR3 region is CAIRGTDNTEAFF. The CDR3 DNA reads TGTGCCATCAGGGGGACAGACAACACTGAAGCTTTCTTT.

CDR3 nucleotides: TGTGCCAGCAGCCCTAGGACTAGCGGGGGGTTCAATGAGCAGTTCTTC. Translation: CASSPRTSGGFNEQFF. The chain couples TRBV7-3 to TRBJ2-1, with 14 positions matching TRBD2. Germline CDR1 SGHTA, CDR2 FQGTGA. The CDR3 is made up of 16 amino acids. V gave up 5 bases and J gave up 6 bases; unmatched junction bases: 6.

The V call is TRBV6-5, the J call TRBJ1-1; tentative D call: TRBD1 (5 bases). V was clipped by 6 bases and J by 1 base, with 9 bases between them. This CDR3 contains 13 residues. Per germline, CDR1 MNHEY and CDR2 SVGAGI. The CDR3 spells CASSPQGNTEAFF. CDR3 nucleotides: TGTGCCAGCAGCCCTCAGGGGAACACTGAAGCTTTCTTT.

V gene TRBV19 combines with J gene TRBJ2-5; 7 positions match TRBD2. This CDR3 has 15 residues. In germline, CDR1 is LNHDA, CDR2 SQIVND (reference sequence). With 7 bases clipped from V and 2 bases from J, the junction kept 10 bases outside the gene matches. The CDR3 loop reads CASKKAGTIQETQYF. The CDR3 DNA follows: TGTGCCAGTAAAAAAGCCGGGACTATTCAAGAGACCCAGTACTTC.

V and J are TRBV9 and TRBJ1-2; TRBD1 matches 7 bases. The CDR3 loop spans 15 amino acids. V lost 0 bases to trimming and J lost 8 bases; unmatched junction nucleotides: 10. CDR1 and CDR2 from the germline V gene are SGDLS and YYNGEE. CDR3 loop: CASSVDGETGQGYTF. For the CDR3, the DNA is TGTGCCAGCAGCGTAGATGGGGAGACAGGGCAGGGCTACACCTTC.

J is TRBJ2-7 and V is TRBV7-2, with TRBD1 identical over 7 bases. With V trimmed by 5 bases and J by 4 bases, 2 bases remained unmatched. The germline V gene has CDR1 SGHTA and CDR2 FQGNSA. The CDR3 covers 12 residues. The CDR3 spells CASSPTGYEQYF. The CDR3 nucleotides read TGTGCCAGCAGCCCGACAGGGTACGAGCAGTACTTC.

The chain couples TRBV20-1 to TRBJ2-5, with a weak D call TRBD1 (5 bases). The CDR3 extends over 11 amino acids. Germline lookup yields CDR1 DFQATT and CDR2 SNEGSKA (reference sequence). Here the CDR3 reads CSGHLQETQYF. CDR3 DNA: TGCTCAGGACACCTCCAAGAGACCCAGTACTTC.

The CDR3 DNA reads TGTGCCAGCAGTGAGACAGGTCCCAGCTACGAGCAGTACTTC. It specifies CASSETGPSYEQYF. This chain uses TRBV28 with TRBJ2-7; tentatively, D is TRBD1 (6 bases). Germline lookup yields CDR1 MDHEN and CDR2 SYDVKM. The CDR3 extends over 14 amino acids. The V and J ends lost 5 bases and 3 bases respectively, with 14 bases between them. Full variable domain (missing parts from reference TRBV28 and TRBJ2-7): DVKVTQSSRYLVKRTGEKVFLECVQDMDHENMFWYRQDPGLGLRLIYFSYDVKMKEKGDIPEGYSVSREKKERFSLILESASTNQTSMYLCASSETGPSYEQYFGPGTRLTVT.

The chain links TRBV6-6 to TRBJ1-1; maybe TRBD1 (6 bases). Deletions cut 5 bases from V and 5 bases from J, with 15 bases between. The CDR3 is made up of 14 amino acids. Germline CDR1 and CDR2: MNHNY and SVGAGI (reference sequence). CDR3 bases: TGTGCCAGCAGTCGATTTGAGGGGGGGACTGAAGCTTTCTTT. Amino acid sequence: CASSRFEGGTEAFF.

V gene TRBV9 combines with J gene TRBJ2-6, with 8 bases aligning to TRBD1. The V gene's germline CDR1 is SGDLS and CDR2 YYNGEE. V trimming: 1 base; J trimming: 1 base; junction bases outside the gene matches: 10. The CDR3 consists of 19 residues. The CDR3 region is CASSVTRGQGSSGANVLTF. CDR3 bases: TGTGCCAGCAGCGTAACCCGAGGACAGGGTTCGTCTGGGGCCAACGTCCTGACTTTC.

The V gene is TRBV7-9, the J gene TRBJ1-2, with D unresolved. With 1 base removed from V and 5 bases from J, the gap between germline ends came to 8 bases. Germline loops: CDR1 SEHNR, CDR2 FQNEAQ (reference sequence). This CDR3 spans 13 amino acids. The CDR3 is CASSLGPSYGYTF. CDR3 nucleotides: TGTGCCAGCAGCTTAGGGCCGTCTTATGGCTACACCTTC.

The chain combines TRBV15 with TRBJ2-1, with 7 bases fitting TRBD1. Per germline, CDR1 LNHNV and CDR2 YYDKDF (reference sequence). The CDR3 runs 15 residues. V was pared by 6 bases and J by 4 bases, with 9 bases of the junction left unmatched. Written as DNA, the CDR3 is TGTGCCACCAGGAGGCCGGGACAGTGGTACAATGAGCAGTTCTTC. Its translation: CATRRPGQWYNEQFF.

The V and J genes are TRBV28 and TRBJ1-6; perhaps TRBD1 as D (5 bases). Germline CDR1 MDHEN, CDR2 SYDVKM. The CDR3 extends over 14 amino acids. V was pared by 1 base and J by 10 bases, with 11 bases between. In DNA form, the CDR3 reads TGTGCCAGCAGTTTATCCCCAGGGAACTCACCCCTCCACTTT. This gives the protein CASSLSPGNSPLHF.

This rearrangement joins TRBV7-6 to TRBJ1-3; D is unresolved. The ends were cut back, 4 bases at V and 1 base at J, with 11 bases in the middle. CDR1 and CDR2 from the germline V gene are SGHVS and FNYEAQ. The CDR3 sequence is 15 residues long. The CDR3, as DNA: TGTGCCAGCAGCTACGCATTAACATCTGGAAACACCATATATTTT. Its translation is CASSYALTSGNTIYF.

The genes are TRBV9 and TRBJ1-2, with a tentative D call TRBD1 (6 bases). V lost 0 bases, J lost 3 bases, and 15 bases lay in between. The CDR3 sequence is 16 residues long. Germline V gene lookup returns CDR1 SGDLS and CDR2 YYNGEE. The CDR3 nucleotides are TGTGCCAGCAGCGTAGGTCCAGGGGCCCTTGACTATGGCTACACCTTC. As protein: CASSVGPGALDYGYTF.

The CDR3: CAISEYRSYEQYF. DNA for the CDR3: TGTGCCATCAGTGAGTACAGGAGCTACGAGCAGTACTTC. The chain recombines TRBV10-3 with TRBJ2-7; a weak D match, TRBD1 (5 bases). The CDR3 contains 13 residues. V dropped 1 base and J dropped 3 bases, with 7 bases sitting between them. Germline assignment: CDR1 ENHRY and CDR2 SYGVKD.

The V and J genes are TRBV6-1 and TRBJ2-2; TRBD2 might be the D (5 bases). V was pared by 10 bases and J by 5 bases, with 20 bases between. Per germline, CDR1 MNHNS and CDR2 SASEGT. CDR3 length: 15 amino acids. CDR3 DNA sequence: TGTGCCATAAGCAAAATTATCTCGGGAACCGGGGAGCTGTTTTTT. Amino acid sequence: CAISKIISGTGELFF.

The rearrangement joins TRBV5-1 to TRBJ2-5; D uncertain. Germline assignment: CDR1 SGHRS and CDR2 YFSETQ. The CDR3 spans 11 residues. Trimming pared 2 bases from V and 5 bases from J, leaving 4 bases between. For the CDR3, the DNA is TGCGCCAGCAGCTTTCGGGAGACCCAGTACTTC. Amino acids: CASSFRETQYF.

This chain connects TRBV14 to TRBJ1-2; D unresolved. With 5 bases removed from V and 4 bases from J, the gap between germline ends came to 14 bases. The CDR3 runs to 14 residues. CDR1 is SGHDN, CDR2 FVKESK, per germline. The CDR3 loop reads CASSERRSSYGYTF. CDR3 coding DNA: TGTGCCAGCAGCGAGCGTAGGAGTTCCTATGGCTACACCTTC.

The chain has TRBV6-1 and TRBJ1-5, with D perhaps TRBD1 (5 bases). The CDR3 is 16 residues long. Trimming removed 1 base at V and 7 bases at J, with 17 bases between. Germline loops: CDR1 MNHNS, CDR2 SASEGT. CDR3: CASSEEWGASSQPQHF. As DNA, the CDR3 is TGTGCCAGCAGTGAAGAGTGGGGCGCGAGCTCCCAGCCCCAGCATTTT.

The chain carries TRBV11-1 and TRBJ2-1; a weak D match, TRBD2 (6 bases). The CDR3 consists of 14 residues. Germline CDR1 and CDR2: SGHAT and FQDESV (reference sequence). With 6 bases removed from V and 0 bases from J, the gap between germline ends came to 9 bases. The CDR3 sequence is CASRAGSSYNEQFF. For the CDR3, the DNA is TGTGCCAGCAGGGCGGGGAGCTCCTACAATGAGCAGTTCTTC.